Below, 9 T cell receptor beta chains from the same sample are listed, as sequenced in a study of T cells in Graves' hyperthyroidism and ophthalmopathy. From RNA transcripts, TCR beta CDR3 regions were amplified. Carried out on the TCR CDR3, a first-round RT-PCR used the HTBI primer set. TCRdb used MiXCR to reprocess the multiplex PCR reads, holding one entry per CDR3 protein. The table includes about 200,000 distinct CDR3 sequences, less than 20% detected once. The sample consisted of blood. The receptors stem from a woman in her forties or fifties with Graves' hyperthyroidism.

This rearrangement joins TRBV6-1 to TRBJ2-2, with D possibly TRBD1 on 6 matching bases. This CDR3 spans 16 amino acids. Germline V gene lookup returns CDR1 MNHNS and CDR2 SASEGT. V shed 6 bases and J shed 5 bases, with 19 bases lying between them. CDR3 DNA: TGTGCCAGCAGCCCTTCCCTTACAGGGCGGACCGGGGAGCTGTTTTTT. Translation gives CASSPSLTGRTGELFF.

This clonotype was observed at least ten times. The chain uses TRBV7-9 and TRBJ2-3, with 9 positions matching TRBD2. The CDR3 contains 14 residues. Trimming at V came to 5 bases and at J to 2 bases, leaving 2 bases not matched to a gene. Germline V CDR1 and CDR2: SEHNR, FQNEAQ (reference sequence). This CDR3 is CASSPGLATDTQYF. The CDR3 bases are TGTGCCAGCAGCCCGGGACTAGCCACAGATACGCAGTATTTT.

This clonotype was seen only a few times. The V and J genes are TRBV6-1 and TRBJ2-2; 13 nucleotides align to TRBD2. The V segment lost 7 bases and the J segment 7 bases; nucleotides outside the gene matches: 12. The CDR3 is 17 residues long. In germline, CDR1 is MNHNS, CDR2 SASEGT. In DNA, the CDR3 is TGTGCCAGCATCCGGACTAGCGGGAGTCTCGGCGGCGGGGAGCTGTTTTTT. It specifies CASIRTSGSLGGGELFF.

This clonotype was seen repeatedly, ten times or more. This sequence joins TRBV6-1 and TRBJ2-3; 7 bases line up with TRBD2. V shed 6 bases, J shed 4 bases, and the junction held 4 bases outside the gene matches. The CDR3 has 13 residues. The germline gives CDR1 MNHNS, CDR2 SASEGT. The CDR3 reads CASRETSPDTQYF. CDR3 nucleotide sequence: TGTGCCAGCAGGGAGACTAGCCCAGATACGCAGTATTTT.

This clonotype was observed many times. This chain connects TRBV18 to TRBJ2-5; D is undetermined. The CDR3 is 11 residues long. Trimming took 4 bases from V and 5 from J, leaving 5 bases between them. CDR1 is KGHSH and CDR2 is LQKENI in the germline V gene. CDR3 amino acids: CASSRVETQYF. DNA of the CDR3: TGTGCCAGCTCACGAGTGGAGACCCAGTACTTC.

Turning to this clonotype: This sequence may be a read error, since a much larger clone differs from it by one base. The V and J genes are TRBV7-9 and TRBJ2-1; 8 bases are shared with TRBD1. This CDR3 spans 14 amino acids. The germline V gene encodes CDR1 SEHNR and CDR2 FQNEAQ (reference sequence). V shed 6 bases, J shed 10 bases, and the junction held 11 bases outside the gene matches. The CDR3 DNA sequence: TGTGCCAGCAGTTCCGGGACAGGCAACTACGAGCAGTTCTTC. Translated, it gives CASSSGTGNYEQFF.

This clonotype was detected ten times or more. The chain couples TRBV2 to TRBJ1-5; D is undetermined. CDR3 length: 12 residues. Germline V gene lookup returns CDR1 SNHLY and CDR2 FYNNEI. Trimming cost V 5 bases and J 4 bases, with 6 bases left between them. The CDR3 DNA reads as TGTGCCAGCAGTCGTCAGAATCAGCCCCAGCATTTT. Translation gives CASSRQNQPQHF.

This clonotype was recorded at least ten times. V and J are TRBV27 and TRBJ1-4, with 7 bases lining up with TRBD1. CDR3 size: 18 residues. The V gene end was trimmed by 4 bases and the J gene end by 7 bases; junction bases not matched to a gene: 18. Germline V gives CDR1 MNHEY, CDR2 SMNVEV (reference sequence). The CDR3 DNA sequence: TGTGCCAGCAGTTGGGATGGATCAAGACAGGGCCGGGCTGAAAAACTGTTTTTT. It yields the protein CASSWDGSRQGRAEKLFF.

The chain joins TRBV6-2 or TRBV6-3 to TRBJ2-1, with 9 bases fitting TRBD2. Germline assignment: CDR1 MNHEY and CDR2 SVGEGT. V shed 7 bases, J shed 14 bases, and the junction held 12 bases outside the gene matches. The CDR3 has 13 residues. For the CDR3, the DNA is TGTGCCAGCACCGTCGTACTAGCGGGTATAAAGTTCTTC. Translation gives CASTVVLAGIKFF.